In this sample, the clone carrying this T cell receptor beta chain turned up a few times. TCR beta CDR3 region amplification was performed from RNA transcripts. RT-PCR in the first round (using the HTBI primer set) targeted the TCR CDR3. TCRdb ran MiXCR on the multiplex PCR reads and lists one entry per CDR3 protein. The sample holds more than 500,000 distinct CDR3 sequences, 15% to 20% seen once. The sample originates from a study of T cells in Graves' hyperthyroidism and ophthalmopathy. Study details: Any treatment followed the collection of peripheral blood at initial diagnosis.

Trimming stripped 5 bases from V and 3 bases from J, with 14 bases between. CDR3 length: 15 amino acids. The germline V gene has CDR1 SGHAT and CDR2 FQDESV (reference sequence). The rearrangement links TRBV11-1 to TRBJ1-3; no firm D call. Sequencing was done on a sample of blood. This receptor was obtained from a woman aged 30 to 39 with Graves' hyperthyroidism. The CDR3 bases are TGTGCCAGCAGCCCGGGCCTATCACATGGAAACACCATATATTTT. Its protein is CASSPGLSHGNTIYF.